The 14 T cell receptor beta chains reported below all come from one sample, sequenced in a study of control samples from healthy donors and cancer patients. Using immunoSEQ multiplex PCR, the repertoire was profiled, and TCRdb retains in-frame clones only, with some absent. The table includes about 140,000 clones, 92% detected once. Specimen: blood. These receptors originate from a man younger than 45 in good health.

The V and J genes are TRBV3-1 (or the pseudogene TRBV3-2) and TRBJ2-1; 7 bases are shared with TRBD2. This CDR3 has 16 amino acids. CDR1 is LGHDT and CDR2 is YNNKEL in the germline V gene (reference sequence). Trimming removed 4 bases from V and 4 bases from J; junction bases left unmatched: 10. CDR3 sequence: CASSPGLRTTYNEQFF. The CDR3 DNA is TGTGCCAGCAGCCCGGGACTACGTACAACTTACAATGAGCAGTTCTTC.

This chain links TRBV19 with TRBJ1-2; TRBD1 might be the D (5 bases). The CDR3 extends over 13 amino acids. Germline-derived CDR1 and CDR2 are LNHDA and SQIVND (reference sequence). V lost 4 bases to trimming and J lost 0 bases, with 6 bases between them. The CDR3 coding sequence is TGTGCCAGTAGTAGGGACCCTAACTATGGCTACACCTTC. It is translated as CASSRDPNYGYTF. The whole variable domain, filled in from reference TRBV19 and TRBJ1-2, reads DGGITQSPKYLFRKEGQNVTLSCEQNLNHDAMYWYRQDPGQGLRLIYYSQIVNDFQKGDIAEGYSVSREKKESFPLTVTSAQKNPTAFYLCASSRDPNYGYTFGSGTRLTVV.

The chain links TRBV12-3 or TRBV12-4 to TRBJ1-3, with D unresolved. The CDR3 spans 13 residues. The ends were cut back, 6 bases at V and 0 bases at J, with 6 bases in the middle. The CDR3 DNA follows: TGTGCCAGCAGAGCGAGCTCTGGAAACACCATATATTTT. Residues: CASRASSGNTIYF.

The rearrangement uses TRBV14 and TRBJ2-1, with 12 bases lining up with TRBD2. The CDR3 totals 19 residues. V lost 1 base to trimming and J lost 4 bases; unmatched junction nucleotides: 11. The V gene's germline CDR1 is SGHDN and CDR2 FVKESK. The CDR3 DNA sequence: TGTGCCAGCAGCCAAGGGGCTCGACTAGCGGGAGTACGGTACAATGAGCAGTTCTTC. It specifies CASSQGARLAGVRYNEQFF.

The CDR3 region has the DNA TGCGCCAGCAGCCAAGTTCGCCCCCCCAATGAGCAGTTCTTC. Its translation: CASSQVRPPNEQFF. This sequence joins TRBV4-3 and TRBJ2-1; D gene uncertain. This CDR3 has 14 residues. Germline V gene sequence: CDR1 LGHNA, CDR2 YSLEER. V was clipped by 1 base and J by 6 bases, with 10 bases between them.

This chain uses TRBV5-1 with TRBJ1-1; maybe TRBD1 (6 bases). Per the germline V gene, CDR1 is SGHRS and CDR2 is YFSETQ. The CDR3 is made up of 15 amino acids. Trimming pared 4 bases from V and 4 bases from J, leaving 17 bases between. CDR3 sequence (DNA): TGCGCCAGCAGCCTCTTGAGAGGGGGGCCCACTGAAGCTTTCTTT. The encoded protein is CASSLLRGGPTEAFF.

J is TRBJ1-5 and V is TRBV7-8, with D hard to call. This CDR3 contains 16 residues. The germline gives CDR1 SGHVS, CDR2 FQNEAQ. Trimming cost V 1 base and J 5 bases, with 15 bases left between them. CDR3 nucleotides: TGTGCCAGCAGCTTAGTTAGTGCGGGGAAATATCAGCCCCAGCATTTT. Translation gives CASSLVSAGKYQPQHF.

This chain links TRBV2 with TRBJ2-7; 7 positions match TRBD2. With 2 bases clipped from V and 2 bases from J, the junction kept 9 bases outside the gene matches. The CDR3 totals 16 residues. The germline V gene encodes CDR1 SNHLY and CDR2 FYNNEI. CDR3 residues: CASSELTSAFTYEQYF. The DNA of the CDR3 is TGTGCCAGCAGTGAACTTACTAGCGCTTTTACCTACGAGCAGTACTTC.

This clone was observed a single time. CDR3 DNA: TGTGCCAGCAGCGCGCGGAGGGGGGCAGGGTCCTATGGCTACACCTTC. Protein sequence: CASSARRGAGSYGYTF. The chain couples TRBV4-2 to TRBJ1-2; weak D call: TRBD1 (6 bases). CDR3 length equals 16 residues. Germline V gene sequence: CDR1 LGHNA, CDR2 YNFKEQ. Deletions cut 5 bases from V and 4 bases from J, with 20 bases between.

V gene TRBV30 combines with J gene TRBJ1-1, with 7 nucleotides matching TRBD1. Germline-derived CDR1 and CDR2 are GTSNPN and SVGIG (reference sequence). The V segment lost 5 bases and the J segment 0 bases; nucleotides outside the gene matches: 6. This CDR3 spans 14 amino acids. CDR3 sequence (DNA): TGTGCCTGGGATGGGACAGAGATGAACACTGAAGCTTTCTTT. Its protein product is CAWDGTEMNTEAFF. Supplemented by reference TRBV30 and TRBJ1-1, the full variable domain reads SQTIHQWPATLVQPVGSPLSLECTVEGTSNPNLYWYRQAAGRGLQLLFYSVGIGQISSEVPQNLSASRPQDRQFILSSKKLLLSDSGFYLCAWDGTEMNTEAFFGQGTRLTVV.

This chain joins TRBV27 and TRBJ1-6; D gene uncertain. The CDR3 covers 15 residues. Looked up from germline, CDR1 is MNHEY and CDR2 is SMNVEV (reference sequence). V was pared by 4 bases and J by 8 bases, with 15 bases between. CDR3 amino acids: CASSSDPGVYSPLHF. CDR3 bases: TGTGCCAGCAGTTCAGACCCTGGAGTATATTCACCCCTCCACTTT.

The chain couples TRBV2 to TRBJ2-7, with D perhaps given as TRBD1 or TRBD2 (6 bases each). Trimming removed 3 bases at V and 3 bases at J, with 15 bases between. The CDR3 totals 15 residues. Germline V gene data show CDR1 as SNHLY and CDR2 as FYNNEI. CDR3 DNA: TGTGCCAGCAGTGATGGCCGGGGGCAAGACTACGAGCAGTACTTC. Its protein product is CASSDGRGQDYEQYF.

This rearrangement joins TRBV6-5 to TRBJ2-4, with D unresolved. The CDR3 is 14 amino acids. From germline, CDR1 is MNHEY and CDR2 SVGAGI. V lost 8 bases, J lost 0 bases, and 11 bases lay in between. The CDR3 nucleotides are TGTGCCAGCGGGATCTCTGGAGCCAAAAACATTCAGTACTTC. This translates into CASGISGAKNIQYF.

The chain recombines TRBV2 with TRBJ1-1; unclear D gene. V lost 6 bases to trimming and J lost 0 bases, with 8 bases between them. Germline V CDR1 and CDR2: SNHLY, FYNNEI. This CDR3 has 13 residues. The CDR3 sequence is CASSRRLNTEAFF. CDR3 in DNA: TGTGCCAGCAGCAGACGGTTGAACACTGAAGCTTTCTTT.